What follows are 16 T cell receptor beta chains derived from one specimen sequenced in a study of identical twins. MiXCR, applied by TCRdb to the 5' RACE reads, yields one record per CDR3 protein. The sample includes about 890,000 distinct CDR3 sequences, approximately 13% of them seen just once. The data also belong to a second study, concerning yellow fever vaccine responses in identical twins.

Sequenced input: PBMCs. The receptor set was obtained from a woman between 18 and 30 years old in good health.

This clonotype was observed many times. The chain has TRBV7-9 and TRBJ1-4, with a weak D call TRBD1 (5 bases). The CDR3 is 15 amino acids. The V gene lost 3 bases and the J gene lost 5 bases, with 13 bases spanning the gap. CDR1 and CDR2 from the germline V gene are SEHNR and FQNEAQ (reference sequence). The CDR3 spells CASSFSLGGNEKLFF. The CDR3 DNA reads TGTGCCAGCAGCTTCTCCTTGGGGGGAAATGAAAAACTGTTTTTT. Using reference TRBV7-9 and TRBJ1-4 for the parts outside the CDR3, the full variable domain is DTGVSQNPRHKITKRGQNVTFRCDPISEHNRLYWYRQTLGQGPEFLTYFQNEAQLEKSRLLSDRFSAERPKGSFSTLEIQRTEQGDSAMYLCASSFSLGGNEKLFFGSGTQLSVL.

Only a few counts were recorded for this clonotype. The chain joins TRBV15 to TRBJ2-1; TRBD2 might be the D (6 bases). The CDR3 is 13 residues long. Trimming cost V 0 bases and J 9 bases, with 9 bases left between them. Germline V gene sequence: CDR1 LNHNV, CDR2 YYDKDF (reference sequence). This CDR3 reads CATSRDGGSEQFF. CDR3 DNA sequence: TGTGCCACCAGCAGAGATGGGGGGAGTGAGCAGTTCTTC.

This clonotype was picked up a small number of times. The chain employs TRBV7-6 and TRBJ1-5, with D possibly TRBD1 on 6 matching bases. Trimming removed 3 bases at V and 5 bases at J, with 11 bases between. The CDR3 extends over 14 amino acids. Germline V CDR1 and CDR2: SGHVS, FNYEAQ. CDR3 sequence reads: CASSLGTSDQPQHF. The CDR3 DNA follows: TGTGCCAGCAGCTTGGGGACATCAGATCAGCCCCAGCATTTT.

CDR3 DNA: TGCAGCGTCCAGTCCGGGACAGGGTTTGGCGAGCAGTACTTC. The encoded protein is CSVQSGTGFGEQYF. The chain links TRBV29-1 to TRBJ2-7; TRBD1 matches at 9 bases. V lost 6 bases and J lost 6; bases outside the gene matches: 12. This CDR3 is 14 amino acids long. The germline V gene has CDR1 SQVTM and CDR2 ANQGSEA.

The V gene is TRBV5-4, the J gene TRBJ2-1; 13 bases are a match to TRBD2. The V segment lost 4 bases and the J segment 8 bases; nucleotides outside the gene matches: 6. Germline CDR1 SGHNT, CDR2 YYREEE (reference sequence). The CDR3 consists of 15 residues. The CDR3: CASSPGLAGRDEQFF. CDR3 nucleotides: TGTGCCAGCAGCCCGGGACTAGCGGGACGTGATGAGCAGTTCTTC.

This rearrangement joins TRBV28 to TRBJ2-1, with 8 positions matching TRBD1. Germline V gene sequence: CDR1 MDHEN, CDR2 SYDVKM. CDR3 length: 17 residues. The junction had 13 bases not matched to a gene; V was cut back by 7 bases and J by 2 bases. The CDR3 DNA follows: TGTGCCAGCACACCAACTAACGGCAGGGGGCCCTACAATGAGCAGTTCTTC. Residues: CASTPTNGRGPYNEQFF. Based on the CDR3 plus reference TRBV28 and TRBJ2-1, the full variable domain is DVKVTQSSRYLVKRTGEKVFLECVQDMDHENMFWYRQDPGLGLRLIYFSYDVKMKEKGDIPEGYSVSREKKERFSLILESASTNQTSMYLCASTPTNGRGPYNEQFFGPGTRLTVL.

A few counts support this clonotype. The chain recombines TRBV15 with TRBJ2-5, with 7 bases lining up with TRBD2. The CDR3 covers 16 residues. Germline-derived CDR1 and CDR2 are LNHNV and YYDKDF (reference sequence). Trimming cost V 0 bases and J 5 bases; bases outside gene matches: 9. CDR3: CATSRDGGGQWETQYF. The DNA for the CDR3 is TGTGCCACCAGCAGAGACGGGGGAGGGCAGTGGGAGACCCAGTACTTC.

This clonotype was counted only a few times. The chain recombines TRBV6-1 with TRBJ2-1, with a weak D call TRBD2 (6 bases). Looked up from germline, CDR1 is MNHNS and CDR2 is SASEGT. The CDR3 extends over 16 amino acids. Trimming removed 8 bases from V and 3 bases from J, with 20 bases in between. The CDR3 is CASSSVGTSFYNEQFF. CDR3 nucleotides: TGTGCCAGCTCCTCCGTCGGGACTTCGTTCTACAATGAGCAGTTCTTC.

This clonotype has more than one count but fewer than ten. This chain connects TRBV5-8 to TRBJ2-2; no clear D. The CDR3 runs to 15 residues. Germline V gives CDR1 SGHTS, CDR2 YDEGEE. The V and J ends lost 0 bases and 0 bases respectively, with 6 bases between them. CDR3 amino acids: CASSLVRPNTGELFF. The CDR3 nucleotides read TGTGCCAGCAGCTTGGTGAGGCCGAACACCGGGGAGCTGTTTTTT. Drawing the rest from reference TRBV5-8 and TRBJ2-2, the complete variable domain is EAGVTQSPTHLIKTRGQQATLRCSPISGHTSVYWYQQALGLGLQFLLWYDEGEERNRGNFPPRFSGRQFPNYSSELNVNALELEDSALYLCASSLVRPNTGELFFGEGSRLTVL.

V usage is TRBV20-1 and J usage is TRBJ1-5; the D gene is possibly TRBD1 (6 bases). Germline-derived CDR1 and CDR2 are DFQATT and SNEGSKA (reference sequence). V was pared by 6 bases and J by 0 bases, with 9 bases between. The CDR3 has 13 amino acids. Written as DNA, the CDR3 is TGCAGTGCGGAACAGGGTAGCAATCAGCCCCAGCATTTT. Its protein is CSAEQGSNQPQHF.

This clonotype was seen a handful of times. The rearrangement uses TRBV5-1 and TRBJ2-1, with D uncertain. The ends were cut back, 0 bases at V and 3 bases at J, with 13 bases in the middle. Per germline, CDR1 SGHRS and CDR2 YFSETQ. The CDR3 is made up of 16 amino acids. In nucleotides, the CDR3 is TGCGCCAGCAGCTTGGGGTCGTTCTCTAACTACAATGAGCAGTTCTTC. It specifies CASSLGSFSNYNEQFF.

This clonotype came up many times. This chain joins TRBV15 and TRBJ2-1; D remains ambiguous. There are 13 residues in the CDR3. Trimming left V 0 bases short and J 6 bases short, with 6 bases between. Germline V lookup: CDR1 LNHNV, CDR2 YYDKDF (reference sequence). This chain's CDR3 is CATSRDLGNEQFF. The CDR3 DNA is TGTGCCACCAGCAGAGATCTCGGCAATGAGCAGTTCTTC.

The chain uses TRBV5-1 and TRBJ2-2, with 11 positions matching TRBD2. The CDR3 is made up of 19 amino acids. The J segment lost 4 bases and the V segment lost 0 bases, leaving 11 bases of the junction unmatched. From germline, CDR1 is SGHRS and CDR2 YFSETQ. The CDR3 DNA is TGCGCCAGCAGCTTGGTTCTAGCGGGAGGACGAACGGGCACCGGGGAGCTGTTTTTT. Its protein is CASSLVLAGGRTGTGELFF. Supplemented by reference TRBV5-1 and TRBJ2-2, the full variable domain reads KAGVTQTPRYLIKTRGQQVTLSCSPISGHRSVSWYQQTPGQGLQFLFEYFSETQRNKGNFPGRFSGRQFSNSRSEMNVSTLELGDSALYLCASSLVLAGGRTGTGELFFGEGSRLTVL.

This clonotype has just one count. A much larger clone differs from this one at a single base, so this may be a read error. The chain joins TRBV24-1 to TRBJ2-1; 9 bases are a match to TRBD1. Germline CDR1 is KGHDR and CDR2 is SFDVKD. The CDR3 is 15 residues long. The CDR3 DNA reads TGTGCCACCAGTCACCGGGACAGGGTATACATTGAGCAGTTCTTC. It yields the protein CATSHRDRVYIEQFF.

The V and J genes are TRBV20-1 and TRBJ2-1; TRBD2 matches at 10 bases. The CDR3 spans 16 residues. J gave up 3 bases and V 0 bases, and 5 bases lay outside the gene matches. Germline CDR1 DFQATT, CDR2 SNEGSKA (reference sequence). CDR3 DNA sequence: TGCAGTGCTAGAGATCAGCGGGGGGGCTTCTACAATGAGCAGTTCTTC. It encodes CSARDQRGGFYNEQFF.

This clonotype was seen a handful of times. The J gene is TRBJ1-2, the V gene TRBV18; unclear D gene. CDR1 and CDR2 from the germline V gene are KGHSH and LQKENI. The CDR3 has 12 amino acids. Trimming took 6 bases from V and 6 from J, leaving 11 bases between them. The CDR3 region has the DNA TGTGCCAGCTCCGCTTCCCGGGATGGCTACACCTTC. As protein: CASSASRDGYTF.